This entry is about one T cell receptor beta chain. This clonotype registers as medium-sized (0.01 to 0.1%) by frequency; no count is noted. Its binding antigen is unknown. The data were taken from a study of diagnostic markers for celiac disease (dated by TCRdb to 2019 to 2021). Counted from cysteine to phenylalanine, this CDR3 has 17 amino acids. There is no recorded DNA. Reading the germline V gene (reference sequence) gives CDR1 DFQATT and CDR2 SNEGSKA. Data came from an Illumina MiSeq. TCRdb reprocessed the reads into one record per CDR3 protein sequence, lacking DNA. This sample's table carries approximately 1,500 distinct CDR3 sequences. The ten largest account for 13% to 15% of the sample.

The sequenced material came from either unsorted cells or a sorted T cell fraction (not recorded which). The V and J genes are TRBV20-1 and TRBJ2-7; the D call of TRBD1 rests on TCRdb alone, since no DNA is present to check it. This receptor was identified in a human donor. The encoded CDR3 is CSARATKSGTGAYEQYF.